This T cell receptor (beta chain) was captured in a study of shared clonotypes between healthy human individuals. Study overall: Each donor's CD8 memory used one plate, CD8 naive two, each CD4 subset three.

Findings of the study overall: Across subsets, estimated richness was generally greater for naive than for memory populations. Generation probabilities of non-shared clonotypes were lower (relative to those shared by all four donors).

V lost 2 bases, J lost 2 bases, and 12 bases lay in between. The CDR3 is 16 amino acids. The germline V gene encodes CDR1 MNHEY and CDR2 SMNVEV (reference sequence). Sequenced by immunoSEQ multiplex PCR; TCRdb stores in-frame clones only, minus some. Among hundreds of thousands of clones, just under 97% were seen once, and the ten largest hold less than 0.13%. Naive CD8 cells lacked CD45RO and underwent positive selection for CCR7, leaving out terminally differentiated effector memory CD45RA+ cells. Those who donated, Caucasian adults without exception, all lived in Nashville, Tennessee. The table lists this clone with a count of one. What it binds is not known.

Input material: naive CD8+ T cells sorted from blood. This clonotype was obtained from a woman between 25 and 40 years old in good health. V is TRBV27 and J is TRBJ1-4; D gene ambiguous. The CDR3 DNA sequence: TGTGCCAGCAGTTTAGAGGCAGCGGCCACTAATGAAAAACTGTTTTTT. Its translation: CASSLEAAATNEKLFF.